This T cell receptor beta chain was observed in a study of T cells in Graves' hyperthyroidism and ophthalmopathy. This clonotype turned up a few times. In germline, CDR1 is SGHAT, CDR2 FQNNGV. Trimming pared 2 bases from V and 4 bases from J, leaving 8 bases between. The CDR3 consists of 14 residues. Amplification yielded TCR beta CDR3 regions, with RNA transcripts as the source. RT-PCR in the first round (using the HTBI primer set) targeted the TCR CDR3. MiXCR, run by TCRdb on the multiplex PCR reads, gives a single entry per CDR3 protein. The sample includes under 350,000 distinct CDR3 sequences, 18% of them seen just once.

The sequence derives from a woman aged 45-65 years with Graves' hyperthyroidism. Sequenced sample: blood. The genes are TRBV11-2 and TRBJ1-4; D not resolved. CDR3 region: CASSLLNSNEKLFF. The CDR3, as DNA: TGTGCCAGCAGCTTATTGAACAGTAATGAAAAACTGTTTTTT.